This TCR beta chain was recovered during a study of cytomegalovirus exposure and HLA in healthy donors. The CDR3 loop spans 13 amino acids. V shed 7 bases, J shed 10 bases, and the junction held 7 bases outside the gene matches. Germline V gene lookup returns CDR1 SNHLY and CDR2 FYNNEI. All donors participated as healthy donors of bone marrow. PCR employed 60 Vbeta and 13 Jbeta primers. The table came from immunoSEQ multiplex PCR; TCRdb's copy has only in-frame clones and leaves some out. The sample has about 200,000 clones, 76% seen once. This TCR came from a man between 18 and 35 years old in good health and CMV-seronegative. The V and J genes are TRBV2 and TRBJ1-6; TRBD1 matches 7 bases. Sequencing was carried out using PBMCs. CDR3 protein: CASIQGLRSPLHF. The CDR3 DNA sequence: TGTGCCAGCATACAGGGGTTAAGATCACCCCTCCACTTT.